The source of this T cell receptor beta chain is a study of CD8+CD57+ T cells in acquired aplastic anemia. The wider study: Sorted CD4+ and CD8+ cells gave a mean 3.2 ug DNA, range roughly 0.19 to 30 ug.

CDR3 size: 14 residues. Trimming cost V 6 bases and J 3 bases; bases outside gene matches: 5. Germline CDR1 and CDR2: MGHDK and SYGVNS. Broader study findings: Sharing between patients and controls was observed for twenty-nine CD8+ CDR3 sequences. Researchers reported that CD8+ Simpson's diversity was not significantly different in patients versus controls.

The template used for profiling TCR beta VDJ and CDR3 was genomic DNA. TCRdb reanalysed the reads using MiXCR and keeps one entry per CDR3 protein. The table lists about 160,000 distinct CDR3 sequences, 65% to 75% of them singletons. In regard to this clonotype: Its antigen is currently unknown.

Only patients with CD8+CD57+ cell expansion on flow cytometry were chosen for sequencing. Patients, without exception, had severe acquired aplastic anemia. The sample consisted of sorted CD4+, CD8+, or CD8+CD57+ T cells (not recorded which) from PBMCs. This clonotype was sampled from a human donor with aplastic anemia. This chain connects TRBV25-1 to TRBJ2-7; 10 nucleotides line up with TRBD2. The CDR3 spells CASRAGGNYYEQYF. In DNA form, the CDR3 reads TGTGCCAGCAGAGCGGGAGGGAATTACTACGAGCAGTACTTC.